The clone carrying this T cell receptor (beta chain) was counted only a few times. Antigen unknown. This sample stems from a study of CD8+ T cells in alopecia areata. As for the study in general: Administration of oral tofacitinib to treated patients was at 5 to 10 mg twice daily.

Sequencing relied on a cDNA template that was reverse transcribed from extracted RNA. Using immunoSEQ multiplex PCR, the repertoire was profiled, and TCRdb retains in-frame clones only, with some absent. The sample holds 95,000 to 100,000 clones, 55% to 70% seen once. Treatment indicated: oral pan-JAK inhibitor, 5-10 mg twice daily. The researchers isolated CD4+ and CD8+ T cells from PBMCs by sorting. V dropped 6 bases and J dropped 6; count of bases not matched to a gene: 4. Germline CDR1 and CDR2: SNHLY and FYNNEI. This CDR3 is 14 amino acids long. Points from the study as a whole: Numerous clones, expanded in lesions, remained in scalp and blood during tofacitinib. Scalp samples also yield sequences from resident alphabeta T cells of normal skin.

The J gene is TRBJ2-2, the V gene TRBV2, with 10 positions matching TRBD1. The source is a human donor with alopecia areata. The sample here was CD8+ T cells sorted from blood, taken at approximately week 56, from a patient treated with tofacitinib. The CDR3, as DNA: TGTGCCAGCAGCTGGGACAGGGGATCCGGGGAGCTGTTTTTT. Amino acid sequence: CASSWDRGSGELFF.